What follows are 21 T cell receptor beta chains derived from one specimen sequenced in a study of OX40 agonist ivuxolimab in advanced cancers. TCRdb's copy holds only in-frame clones and misses some; the assay was immunoSEQ multiplex PCR. The sample lists approximately 88,000 clones; more than 70% were seen once. Sample: CD4+ or CD8+ T cells sorted from blood, taken in a trial of the OX40 agonist ivuxolimab. These receptors all stem from an adult with an advanced solid tumor such as melanoma, head and neck, liver or kidney cancer.

This rearrangement joins TRBV7-6 to TRBJ2-2; TRBD1 agrees at 8 bases. The V segment lost 1 base and the J segment 1 base; nucleotides outside the gene matches: 8. Germline CDR1 reads SGHVS; CDR2 reads FNYEAQ. CDR3 length: 18 amino acids. The CDR3 nucleotides are TGTGCCAGCAGCTTAGATCGCACCGGGACAGGGAACACCGGGGAGCTGTTTTTT. Amino acids: CASSLDRTGTGNTGELFF.

The chain combines TRBV18 with TRBJ1-1; D unresolved. V shed 4 bases and J shed 0 bases, with 6 bases lying between them. The CDR3 has 13 residues. The germline V gene encodes CDR1 KGHSH and CDR2 LQKENI. CDR3 DNA: TGTGCCAGCTCACGGACGGTGAACACTGAAGCTTTCTTT. This translates into CASSRTVNTEAFF.

This chain links TRBV5-4 with TRBJ1-1, with unresolved D. The ends were cut back, 0 bases at V and 8 bases at J, with 5 bases in the middle. The CDR3 runs to 11 residues. Germline V gene sequence: CDR1 SGHNT, CDR2 YYREEE (reference sequence). This chain's CDR3 is CASSLEREAFF. The CDR3 nucleotides read TGTGCCAGCAGCTTGGAGAGAGAAGCTTTCTTT. The whole variable domain, filled in from reference TRBV5-4 and TRBJ1-1, reads ETGVTQSPTHLIKTRGQQVTLRCSSQSGHNTVSWYQQALGQGPQFIFQYYREEENGRGNFPPRFSGLQFPNYSSELNVNALELDDSALYLCASSLEREAFFGQGTRLTVV.

The chain employs TRBV5-1 and TRBJ1-2; the D gene is possibly TRBD1 (5 bases). Trimming took off 7 bases at V and 3 bases at J, with 10 bases between the two ends. This CDR3 spans 12 amino acids. Germline V gives CDR1 SGHRS, CDR2 YFSETQ. CDR3 sequence reads: CASAGDYYGYTF. In nucleotides, the CDR3 is TGCGCCAGCGCGGGGGATTACTATGGCTACACCTTC.

The chain employs TRBV7-6 and TRBJ1-2; weak D call: TRBD1 (6 bases). V was pared by 4 bases and J by 8 bases, with 26 bases between. Germline CDR1 reads SGHVS; CDR2 reads FNYEAQ. The CDR3 length is 17 residues. The chain's CDR3 is CASSSVRDTSKGGGYTF. The DNA for the CDR3 is TGTGCCAGCAGCTCCGTCCGGGACACTTCGAAGGGGGGGGGCTACACCTTC.

This chain uses TRBV9 with TRBJ1-5; TRBD1 matches at 8 bases. V shed 4 bases and J 3 bases; nucleotides not matched to a gene: 3. Germline lookup yields CDR1 SGDLS and CDR2 YYNGEE. The CDR3 has 14 amino acids. CDR3 protein: CASSPTGANQPQHF. The DNA for the CDR3 is TGTGCCAGCAGCCCGACAGGGGCCAATCAGCCCCAGCATTTT. The complete variable domain, with remaining parts taken from reference TRBV9 and TRBJ1-5, reads DSGVTQTPKHLITATGQRVTLRCSPRSGDLSVYWYQQSLDQGLQFLIQYYNGEERAKGNILERFSAQQFPDLHSELNLSSLELGDSALYFCASSPTGANQPQHFGDGTRLSIL.

This clone has a single count. The chain couples TRBV2 to TRBJ1-1; D is perhaps TRBD1 (5 bases). The CDR3 is 14 residues long. V was pared by 10 bases and J by 3 bases, with 18 bases between. Per germline, CDR1 SNHLY and CDR2 FYNNEI. The CDR3 coding sequence is TGTGCCACCAAGCCAGGGATTCAGGACACTGAAGCTTTCTTT. As protein: CATKPGIQDTEAFF.

The rearrangement joins TRBV6-6 to TRBJ1-1, with 9 bases matching TRBD1. Germline V gene lookup returns CDR1 MNHNY and CDR2 SVGAGI (reference sequence). V was pared by 7 bases and J by 10 bases, with 10 bases of the junction left unmatched. The CDR3 has 13 residues. Written as DNA, the CDR3 is TGTGCCAGCACCCCGGGACAGGGTTTCGGAGCTTTCTTT. Translated, it gives CASTPGQGFGAFF.

This chain links TRBV4-3 with TRBJ1-3, with D maybe TRBD1 (6 bases). CDR1 is LGHNA, CDR2 YSLEER, per germline. This CDR3 contains 18 residues. V lost 3 bases and J lost 0, with 18 bases in between. The CDR3 nucleotides are TGCGCCAGCAGCCAGGTCCCTACGGCAGGGGTCTCTGGAAACACCATATATTTT. It specifies CASSQVPTAGVSGNTIYF.

The CDR3 is CASSTAEANSPLHF. The CDR3 DNA sequence: TGTGCCAGCAGCACCGCAGAAGCTAATTCACCCCTCCACTTT. The rearrangement joins TRBV7-3 to TRBJ1-6, with D unresolved. CDR1 is SGHTA and CDR2 is FQGTGA in the germline V gene. There are 14 residues in the CDR3. V lost 5 bases and J lost 6, with 11 bases in between.

V and J are TRBV10-3 and TRBJ2-1; 10 bases map to TRBD2. Per the germline V gene, CDR1 is ENHRY and CDR2 is SYGVKD. Unmatched junction bases numbered 1, after V lost 6 bases and J lost 5 bases. This CDR3 region has 13 residues. As DNA, the CDR3 is TGTGCCATCAGCGGACTAGCGGACAATGAGCAGTTCTTC. This sequence encodes CAISGLADNEQFF.

The chain has TRBV7-2 and TRBJ2-1, with a possible D match to TRBD2 (5 bases). Trimming left V 2 bases short and J 0 bases short, with 11 bases between. The CDR3 length is 16 residues. Germline V lookup: CDR1 SGHTA, CDR2 FQGNSA. The CDR3 loop reads CASSLIRGSSYNEQFF. CDR3 coding DNA: TGTGCCAGCAGCTTAATTCGGGGATCCTCCTACAATGAGCAGTTCTTC.

The CDR3 coding sequence is TGTGCCAGCAGTTTATCCGGCAGCAGCTCTGGAAACACCATATATTTT. It is translated as CASSLSGSSSGNTIYF. The chain carries TRBV27 and TRBJ1-3, with D unresolved. The CDR3 has 16 residues. The ends were cut back, 0 bases at V and 0 bases at J, with 9 bases in the middle. The germline V gene has CDR1 MNHEY and CDR2 SMNVEV (reference sequence).

The rearrangement uses TRBV9 and TRBJ2-3; D remains ambiguous. Germline loops: CDR1 SGDLS, CDR2 YYNGEE. V was cut by 4 bases and J by 6 bases, with 6 bases left in between. The CDR3 has 11 residues. Written as DNA, the CDR3 is TGTGCCAGCAGCTACCAGGATACGCAGTATTTT. This translates into CASSYQDTQYF.

V usage is TRBV7-9 and J usage is TRBJ1-4; D uncertain. The V gene lost 3 bases and the J gene lost 5 bases, with 4 bases spanning the gap. The CDR3 totals 12 residues. Germline CDR1 SEHNR, CDR2 FQNEAQ (reference sequence). This CDR3 is CASSFQNEKLFF. CDR3 DNA: TGTGCCAGCAGCTTTCAGAATGAAAAACTGTTTTTT.

The chain carries TRBV7-8 and TRBJ1-6; 11 nucleotides line up with TRBD1. The trim removed 5 bases at V and 13 bases at J, leaving 13 bases unmatched. Germline CDR1 is SGHVS and CDR2 is FQNEAQ. The CDR3 consists of 16 residues. The CDR3 here is CASSDAPGTGGYPLHF. The CDR3 DNA is TGTGCCAGCAGCGATGCCCCCGGGACAGGGGGTTACCCCCTCCACTTT.

The chain uses TRBV18 and TRBJ1-1; D might be TRBD1 (6 bases). Trimming left V 2 bases short and J 1 base short, with 11 bases between. The CDR3 is made up of 15 amino acids. Germline assignment: CDR1 KGHSH and CDR2 LQKENI. The CDR3 nucleotides read TGTGCCAGCTCACCAGCCGGGACAAGGAACACTGAAGCTTTCTTT. Translation gives CASSPAGTRNTEAFF.

The chain has TRBV2 and TRBJ1-1; D is perhaps TRBD1 (6 bases). Germline V gene lookup returns CDR1 SNHLY and CDR2 FYNNEI. The CDR3 is 13 residues long. V lost 8 bases and J lost 0, with 10 bases in between. CDR3: CASAGQMNTEAFF. As DNA, the CDR3 is TGTGCCAGCGCAGGACAGATGAACACTGAAGCTTTCTTT.

The chain joins TRBV29-1 to TRBJ1-2, with 8 bases that match TRBD1. The CDR3 length is 19 residues. The V segment lost 3 bases and the J segment 2 bases; nucleotides outside the gene matches: 20. Germline V gives CDR1 SQVTM, CDR2 ANQGSEA. The CDR3 sequence is CSVDRGRRMTGPPNYGYTF. The CDR3 DNA sequence: TGCAGCGTTGACAGGGGGCGACGGATGACAGGTCCCCCGAACTATGGCTACACCTTC.

The rearrangement joins TRBV6-4 to TRBJ2-1; D ambiguous. Germline V gives CDR1 MRHNA, CDR2 SNTAGT. This CDR3 contains 15 residues. Trimming took 0 bases from V and 0 from J, leaving 6 bases between them. The CDR3 spells CASSDSKGSYNEQFF. The CDR3, as DNA: TGTGCCAGCAGTGACTCGAAGGGCTCCTACAATGAGCAGTTCTTC.

The V call is TRBV7-6, the J call TRBJ2-5, with D tentatively TRBD2 (5 bases). Germline V gives CDR1 SGHVS, CDR2 FNYEAQ. Trimming removed 6 bases at V and 2 bases at J, with 16 bases between. This CDR3 is 15 amino acids long. The chain's CDR3 is CASRLSGVGQETQYF. Written as DNA, the CDR3 is TGTGCCAGCAGACTAAGCGGCGTCGGTCAAGAGACCCAGTACTTC.